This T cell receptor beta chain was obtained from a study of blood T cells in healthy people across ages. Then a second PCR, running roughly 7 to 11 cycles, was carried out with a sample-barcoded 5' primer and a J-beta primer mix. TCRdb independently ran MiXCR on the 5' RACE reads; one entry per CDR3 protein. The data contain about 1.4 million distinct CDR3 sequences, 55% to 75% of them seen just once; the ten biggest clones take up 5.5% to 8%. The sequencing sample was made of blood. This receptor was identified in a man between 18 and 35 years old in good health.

CDR3 sequence (DNA): TGTGCCAGCAGCCTTCTGGACAGGAATTCTGAAGCTTTCTTT. This codes for CASSLLDRNSEAFF. V gene TRBV5-8 combines with J gene TRBJ1-1, with 7 bases identical to TRBD1. The length of the CDR3 is 14 residues. Germline CDR1 reads SGHTS; CDR2 reads YDEGEE. With 4 bases clipped from V and 6 bases from J, the junction kept 9 bases outside the gene matches.